The 27 T cell receptor beta chains given below trace back to one sample, sequenced in a study of regulatory T cells in long-lasting Graves disease. TCR beta libraries were built with iRepertoire HTBI primers and Arm-PCR of CDR3 regions. TCRdb reprocessed the multiplex PCR reads with MiXCR, giving one entry per CDR3 protein. The sample contains more than 300,000 distinct CDR3 sequences, around 20% of which appear only once. Noted time point: persistent/refractory GD, antithyroid drugs over 5 years with positive TRAb. Researchers made the TCR library from RNA that was extracted from PBMCs. The sample here was peripheral blood mononuclear cells (PBMCs), taken when the disease was refractory, from a patient treated with antithyroid drugs. All receptors come from a female donor with Graves disease.

This clonotype was observed many times. The rearrangement joins TRBV6-1 to TRBJ2-7, with TRBD2 identical over 14 bases. V trimming: 5 bases; J trimming: 4 bases; junction bases outside the gene matches: 10. Germline-derived CDR1 and CDR2 are MNHNS and SASEGT. This CDR3 contains 17 residues. In DNA form, the CDR3 reads TGTGCCAGCAGTACCCGTAGGACTAGCGGGAGGATATACGAGCAGTACTTC. Translated: CASSTRRTSGRIYEQYF.

V and J are TRBV28 and TRBJ2-6; 8 bases are a match to TRBD1. With V trimmed by 10 bases and J by 0 bases, 11 bases remained unmatched. CDR3 length: 17 residues. Germline-derived CDR1 and CDR2 are MDHEN and SYDVKM. The CDR3 DNA reads TGTGCCATCCCAGGGGGCCCTGGCCCCTCTGGGGCCAACGTCCTGACTTTC. It translates to CAIPGGPGPSGANVLTF.

This clonotype was seen a few times. V and J are TRBV20-1 and TRBJ1-3; D is undetermined. The CDR3 totals 13 residues. The germline gives CDR1 DFQATT, CDR2 SNEGSKA (reference sequence). CDR3 loop: CSALSSSGNTIYF. CDR3 coding DNA: TGCAGCGCCCTGTCGAGCTCTGGAAACACCATATATTTT.

CDR3 sequence reads: CASSRYLGTVQETQYF. The CDR3 bases are TGTGCCAGCAGTCGATACCTCGGGACAGTTCAAGAGACCCAGTACTTC. The chain joins TRBV7-9 to TRBJ2-5, with TRBD1 matching 7 bases. J lost 2 bases, V lost 6 bases, and 12 bases had no gene match. The germline gives CDR1 SEHNR, CDR2 FQNEAQ (reference sequence). This CDR3 spans 16 amino acids.

This chain joins TRBV6-1 and TRBJ2-2, with 7 bases that match TRBD2. Germline CDR1 MNHNS, CDR2 SASEGT. The trim removed 6 bases at V and 13 bases at J, leaving 2 bases unmatched. This CDR3 spans 10 amino acids. In DNA form, the CDR3 reads TGTGCCAGCAGAGCGGGACGGCTGTTTTTT. Translation gives CASRAGRLFF.

This clonotype was detected a few times. The chain uses TRBV14 and TRBJ1-1; perhaps TRBD1 as D (5 bases). With 2 bases removed from V and 7 bases from J, the gap between germline ends came to 11 bases. Looked up from germline, CDR1 is SGHDN and CDR2 is FVKESK. CDR3 length: 13 amino acids. CDR3 DNA sequence: TGTGCCAGCAGCCAATTTCGGACATATGAAGCTTTCTTT. Amino acids: CASSQFRTYEAFF.

This clonotype was seen many times. The rearrangement joins TRBV20-1 to TRBJ2-7; D may be TRBD1 or TRBD2 (5 bases each). CDR1 is DFQATT, CDR2 SNEGSKA, per germline (reference sequence). Trimming pared 5 bases from V and 1 base from J, leaving 12 bases between. The CDR3 extends over 13 amino acids. The CDR3 nucleotides read TGCAGTGCTTCCCCGGGGCCTTCCTACGAGCAGTACTTC. It encodes CSASPGPSYEQYF.

This sequence joins TRBV6-2 or TRBV6-3 and TRBJ1-3; unclear D gene. In germline, CDR1 is MNHEY, CDR2 SVGEGT. This CDR3 contains 15 residues. V was cut by 0 bases and J by 0 bases, with 6 bases left in between. The CDR3 coding sequence is TGTGCCAGCAGTTACTCAATTAACTCTGGAAACACCATATATTTT. It is translated as CASSYSINSGNTIYF.

At least ten counts were recorded for this clonotype. This chain uses TRBV28 with TRBJ1-5; no reliable D call. Germline V lookup: CDR1 MDHEN, CDR2 SYDVKM. With 8 bases removed from V and 0 bases from J, the gap between germline ends came to 8 bases. The CDR3 runs 13 residues. The CDR3, as DNA: TGTGCCAGCCAGACTTATAGCAATCAGCCCCAGCATTTT. Translation gives CASQTYSNQPQHF. The entire variable domain, with the rest obtained from reference TRBV28 and TRBJ1-5, is as follows: DVKVTQSSRYLVKRTGEKVFLECVQDMDHENMFWYRQDPGLGLRLIYFSYDVKMKEKGDIPEGYSVSREKKERFSLILESASTNQTSMYLCASQTYSNQPQHFGDGTRLSIL.

The chain carries TRBV4-2 and TRBJ1-2, with D tentatively TRBD1 (5 bases). The CDR3 has 17 amino acids. CDR1 and CDR2 (germline): LGHNA, YNFKEQ. V dropped 0 bases and J dropped 4 bases, with 18 bases sitting between them. CDR3 amino acids: CASSQDDRPGPRYGYTF. CDR3 sequence (DNA): TGTGCCAGCAGCCAAGACGACCGTCCGGGACCGCGCTATGGCTACACCTTC.

This clonotype was recorded at least ten times. The chain employs TRBV20-1 and TRBJ1-6, with TRBD1 as a possible D gene (6 bases). CDR3 length: 18 amino acids. Trimming took off 0 bases at V and 8 bases at J, with 23 bases between the two ends. Germline CDR1 reads DFQATT; CDR2 reads SNEGSKA (reference sequence). The CDR3 sequence is CSARETASWGRGDSPLHF. In nucleotides, the CDR3 is TGCAGTGCTAGAGAAACAGCTTCTTGGGGGCGCGGAGATTCACCCCTCCACTTT.

This clonotype was detected only a few times. The chain carries TRBV5-1 and TRBJ1-5; 7 bases line up with TRBD1. The CDR3 is 15 residues long. The junction had 11 bases not matched to a gene; V was cut back by 6 bases and J by 5 bases. Germline-derived CDR1 and CDR2 are SGHRS and YFSETQ. The CDR3 bases are TGCGCCAGCACGAGACGACAGGGTCCCGATCAGCCCCAGCATTTT. Its translation: CASTRRQGPDQPQHF. Full variable domain (missing parts from reference TRBV5-1 and TRBJ1-5): KAGVTQTPRYLIKTRGQQVTLSCSPISGHRSVSWYQQTPGQGLQFLFEYFSETQRNKGNFPGRFSGRQFSNSRSEMNVSTLELGDSALYLCASTRRQGPDQPQHFGDGTRLSIL.

This clonotype showed up many times. The V and J genes are TRBV12-3 or TRBV12-4 and TRBJ1-2; 8 bases map to TRBD1. The V segment lost 5 bases and the J segment 4 bases; nucleotides outside the gene matches: 6. The CDR3 runs 14 residues. DNA for the CDR3: TGTGCCAGCAGTCCCAGACAGGGGCGCTATGGCTACACCTTC. Translating it yields CASSPRQGRYGYTF.

The gene calls are TRBV5-1 and TRBJ2-5; TRBD2 might be the D (5 bases). TRBJ2-1 explains the end of the DNA better; the J call may be wrong. The germline V gene has CDR1 SGHRS and CDR2 YFSETQ. This CDR3 has 14 residues. The CDR3 bases are TGCGCCAGCAGCTTACGGGGTTGGGACAATGAGCAGTTCTTC. Encoded protein: CASSLRGWDNEQFF.

This clonotype was seen repeatedly, ten times or more. The chain carries TRBV3-1 and TRBJ1-5; 7 bases match TRBD1. This CDR3 has 16 amino acids. The V and J ends lost 5 bases and 3 bases, in that order; junction bases with no gene match: 10. Germline CDR1 is LGHDT and CDR2 is YNNKEL (reference sequence). CDR3 DNA: TGTGCCAGCAGCTCAGCCGGGACAGAGAACAATCAGCCCCAGCATTTT. Amino acids: CASSSAGTENNQPQHF.

V is TRBV30 and J is TRBJ2-7, with TRBD2 matching 7 bases. Germline CDR1 reads GTSNPN; CDR2 reads SVGIG (reference sequence). CDR3 length equals 14 residues. V dropped 4 bases and J dropped 3; count of bases not matched to a gene: 9. The CDR3 DNA reads as TGTGCCTGGATGGGAGCGGGGACCCGCTACGAGCAGTACTTC. Amino acids: CAWMGAGTRYEQYF.

The chain is built from TRBV11-2 and TRBJ2-3; the match to TRBD2 covers 7 bases. The CDR3 spans 17 residues. CDR1 SGHAT and CDR2 FQNNGV come from the germline V gene. The J segment lost 2 bases and the V segment lost 5 bases, leaving 13 bases of the junction unmatched. In DNA form, the CDR3 reads TGTGCCAGCAGCCCCTATGGGGGGGAGATAGCCACAGATACGCAGTATTTT. Translation gives CASSPYGGEIATDTQYF.

This clonotype was detected many times. V gene TRBV2 combines with J gene TRBJ1-5, with unresolved D. This CDR3 has 12 amino acids. Deletions cut 0 bases from V and 5 bases from J, with 2 bases between. CDR1 and CDR2 (germline): SNHLY, FYNNEI. The CDR3, as DNA: TGTGCCAGCAGTGAAGCTCATCAGCCCCAGCATTTT. Its translation: CASSEAHQPQHF.

This clonotype was seen many times. The chain joins TRBV10-3 to TRBJ2-7; the D is unclear. Per the germline V gene, CDR1 is ENHRY and CDR2 is SYGVKD. The germline V and J ends were trimmed by 2 bases and 0 bases, with 11 bases remaining between them. The CDR3 consists of 15 residues. This CDR3 reads CAISERTASSYEQYF. In DNA, the CDR3 is TGTGCCATCAGTGAGCGGACCGCCAGCTCCTACGAGCAGTACTTC.

This clonotype showed up many times. This rearrangement joins TRBV2 to TRBJ1-5, with D perhaps matching TRBD1 (5 bases). Per the germline V gene, CDR1 is SNHLY and CDR2 is FYNNEI. The V end was cut by 8 bases, the J end by 0 bases, with 11 bases between. The CDR3 is 14 residues long. CDR3 sequence: CASAWGGSNQPQHF. CDR3 coding DNA: TGTGCCAGCGCCTGGGGGGGTAGCAATCAGCCCCAGCATTTT. Complete variable domain (other parts from reference TRBV2 and TRBJ1-5): EPEVTQTPSHQVTQMGQEVILRCVPISNHLYFYWYRQILGQKVEFLVSFYNNEISEKSEIFDDQFSVERPDGSNFTLKIRSTKLEDSAMYFCASAWGGSNQPQHFGDGTRLSIL.

CDR3 DNA sequence: TGTGCCAGCAGCCCCCGAAGCCACACAGATACGCAGTATTTT. It yields the protein CASSPRSHTDTQYF. V is TRBV9 and J is TRBJ2-3; D gene ambiguous. V dropped 4 bases and J dropped 2 bases, with 11 bases sitting between them. The CDR3 has 14 amino acids. Germline-derived CDR1 and CDR2 are SGDLS and YYNGEE.

V and J are TRBV9 and TRBJ2-7; perhaps TRBD1 as D (5 bases). The CDR3 length is 16 residues. CDR1 is SGDLS and CDR2 is YYNGEE in the germline V gene. V was pared by 4 bases and J by 3 bases, with 20 bases between. The CDR3 is CASSLGQGRYNYEQYF. CDR3 nucleotide sequence: TGTGCCAGCAGCTTGGGGCAGGGCAGGTACAACTACGAGCAGTACTTC.

The table lists this clonotype with many counts. J is TRBJ2-7 and V is TRBV11-2; a possible D gene is TRBD2 (7 bases). Germline V CDR1 and CDR2: SGHAT, FQNNGV. V lost 7 bases, J lost 4 bases, and 17 bases lay in between. The CDR3 consists of 14 residues. The CDR3 sequence: CASNRGGRDYEQYF. CDR3 coding DNA: TGTGCCAGCAACCGAGGGGGGAGGGATTACGAGCAGTACTTC. The full variable domain, completed using reference TRBV11-2 and TRBJ2-7, is EAGVAQSPRYKIIEKRQSVAFWCNPISGHATLYWYQQILGQGPKLLIQFQNNGVVDDSQLPKDRFSAERLKGVDSTLKIQPAKLEDSAVYLCASNRGGRDYEQYFGPGTRLTVT.

This clonotype was recorded many times. The rearrangement links TRBV12-3 or TRBV12-4 to TRBJ1-2, with D uncertain. This CDR3 has 11 amino acids. The ends were cut back, 8 bases at V and 7 bases at J, with 11 bases in the middle. CDR3 sequence (DNA): TGTGCCAGCGAACGCTTAGGTGGCTACACCTTC. Its protein is CASERLGGYTF.

The chain employs TRBV2 and TRBJ2-2, with 9 bases lining up with TRBD1. Trimming removed 0 bases from V and 6 bases from J; junction bases left unmatched: 5. The length of the CDR3 is 16 residues. The germline CDR1 and CDR2 sequences are SNHLY and FYNNEI. As DNA, the CDR3 is TGTGCCAGCAGTGAAGCAGGACAGGGGTTCGCCGGGGAGCTGTTTTTT. Its translation is CASSEAGQGFAGELFF.

The chain links TRBV9 to TRBJ2-7, with TRBD2 as a possible D gene (6 bases). Trimming shortened V by 4 bases and J by 0 bases, and 23 bases separated the two germline ends. The length of the CDR3 is 18 residues. The germline V gene encodes CDR1 SGDLS and CDR2 YYNGEE. The CDR3: CASSPMEGMGSSSYEQYF. As DNA, the CDR3 is TGTGCCAGCAGCCCCATGGAGGGGATGGGGTCCAGCTCCTACGAGCAGTACTTC.

The rearrangement links TRBV6-2 or TRBV6-3 to TRBJ2-3; 11 bases match TRBD2. Germline V gene data show CDR1 as MNHEY and CDR2 as SVGEGT. The ends lost 7 bases at V and 4 bases at J; junction bases unmatched: 4. This CDR3 spans 14 amino acids. The CDR3 protein is CASTLAGGPDTQYF. The DNA for the CDR3 is TGTGCCAGCACCCTAGCGGGGGGCCCAGATACGCAGTATTTT.